This T cell receptor (beta chain) was found in a study of T cell responses to AZD1222 COVID-19 vaccine (dated by TCRdb to the early 2020s). About the investigation overall: AZD1222 recipients given second doses at about 4 weeks or at about 12 weeks were pooled, since spike-specific TCR depth and breadth were not found to differ between the two schedules. Trial participants were enrolled by age into 18-55, 56-69 and 70-plus year subgroups, with roughly 160, 29 and 62 TCR-sequenced participants respectively. A total of about 250 trial participants underwent TCR sequencing, of whom 200 to 220 had received two doses of AZD1222 and some 25 had received two doses of the MenACWY control vaccine.

On the study overall, not on this receptor specifically: In the small 56-69-year group, the increase in depth fell short of significance, most likely because of low power. Reportedly, almost half of the unique spike-specific TCRs recognized epitopes lying outside the regions that are mutated in the B.1.351 and B.1.1.7 variants. Participants were mostly white British and included more females than males, and it was suggested by the authors that clonal diversity may have been underestimated. A significant rise in spike-specific TCR breadth and depth was observed after two AZD1222 doses relative to day 0 and relative to MenACWY recipients. The vaccine-associated CD4 TCRs covered the entire spike protein, and the dominant responses fell in regions 160-218 and 743-854. Conclusions about previously exposed vaccinees were limited because only six AZD1222 recipients were SARS-CoV-2 seropositive at baseline. Because no day 14 peak-response samples were available, the repertoires could be characterized only after the peak T cell response.

The meaning of the sample's time point label: baseline before first vaccination. Vaccinee samples were obtained from the UK trials COV001 and COV002, which included a single-blind randomized controlled phase 2/3 trial of AZD1222 (ChAdOx1 nCoV-19) in healthy adults. Trial participant PBMC samples were collected at day 0 and day 28 after the second dose for TCRbeta chain sequencing. This clone was detected a few times. Its antigen is not yet known. No much larger clone is present one base from it, and per-base qualities are unavailable. CDR1 and CDR2, looked up from the germline V gene (reference sequence), are DFQATT and SNEGSKA. CDR3 length: 15 amino acids, cysteine to phenylalanine. Only the CDR3 DNA stays, 45 bases, in frame from base 1. Trimming at the junction amounts to 3 bases on V and 10 bases on J, and the germline ends lie 22 bases apart. The CDR3 regions of human TCRbeta chains were analyzed by immunosequencing. Under the source paper's analysis protocol: Repertoire TCRs were checked for matches against a reference library of SARS-CoV-2-specific TCRs that had been generated using the MIRA antigen-specificity platform. Breadth was defined as the fraction of unique TCRs that were SARS-CoV-2-associated, and depth was defined as the fraction of total T cells that were SARS-CoV-2-associated. Each spike-specific TCR was assigned to its reactive spike region and to a CD4 or CD8 class using the MIRA data. Log10-transformed breadth and depth values were compared by one-way ANOVA with Sidak's multiple comparisons tests. Imported from immuneACCESS, the table was reduced by TCRdb to in-frame sequences with V and J called. These copies leave out some clones; in studies compared against another copy, an unresolved V gene accounts for under half, and the cause of the remainder is not known. Clonal size and the V and J genes are those of that table, whereas D and trimming came from the DNA. The sample includes tens of thousands of clones, with approximately 90% observed a single time. The ten largest account for approximately 5.2% of the sample.

Sequences were derived from peripheral blood, sampled on day 0 of AZD1222 vaccination. The rearrangement joined TRBV20-1 to TRBJ2-1; the D gene remains uncertain. This TCR came from an adult in good health. The DNA is as follows: TGCAGTGCTAGTATGAATCGAGATTCGTTACTAGAGCAGTTCTTC. Its product reads: CSASMNRDSLLEQFF.